This TCR beta chain was sequenced for a study of T-cell memory formation after mild COVID-19. Notes on the study in general: Clones that contracted from day 15 to 85 had balanced CD4/CD8; later expanders were CD4+ biased.

Using its own MiXCR run on the 5' RACE reads, TCRdb lists one record per CDR3 protein. The sample lists some 600,000 distinct CDR3 sequences, 15% to 20% seen once, with around 8.1% in the top ten. In regard to this clonotype: Its antigen remains unknown.

Germline CDR1 and CDR2: DFQATT and SNEGSKA (reference sequence). This CDR3 region has 13 residues. Sequences were obtained from PBMCs or a T cell subset sorted from them (not recorded which). This sequence joins TRBV20-1 and TRBJ1-1; D gene ambiguous. The TCR originated in an adult woman who had mild COVID-19 (a few samples of this study predate the infection). Cell type and time point are not known. Here the CDR3 DNA reads TGCAGCCCCCTCCGGCGGGGGAACACTGAAGCTTTCTTT. Its translation: CSPLRRGNTEAFF.